The 24 T cell receptor beta chains listed next were all sequenced from one sample in a study of blood T cell repertoires in COVID-19 (dated by TCRdb to between 2020 and 2021). Receptor amplification or capture employed the immunoSEQ multiplex PCR assay. Not all clones reach the TCRdb copy of this immuneACCESS table, which keeps in-frame sequences only. Checked studies attribute under half of the gap to unresolved V genes and leave the rest unexplained. Recorded for this sample are approximately 200,000 clones; 94% of them occurred a single time. 0.76% of the sample is taken by the ten largest. The sequenced sample was peripheral blood. Receptors originate from a man under 40 with COVID-19, enrolled during active disease.

The V call is TRBV19, the J call TRBJ1-4, with D tentatively TRBD1 (6 bases). Germline values: CDR1 LNHDA, CDR2 SQIVND (reference sequence). Trimming took off 6 bases at V and 6 bases at J, with 20 bases between the two ends. This CDR3 has 16 amino acids. CDR3 DNA: TGTGCCAGTAGCATCGACTCAGGGGTGCGGGATGAAAAACTGTTTTTT. This translates into CASSIDSGVRDEKLFF.

This sequence joins TRBV30 and TRBJ1-5; the D is unclear. The CDR3 totals 13 residues. Deletions cut 2 bases from V and 7 bases from J, with 12 bases between. Germline CDR1 and CDR2: GTSNPN and SVGIG (reference sequence). CDR3 sequence reads: CAWSNWAGQPQHF. The CDR3 DNA reads as TGTGCCTGGAGTAACTGGGCGGGACAGCCCCAGCATTTT.

The gene calls are TRBV12-5 and TRBJ2-5; 10 bases align to TRBD1. Germline values: CDR1 LGHNT, CDR2 FRNRAP. The CDR3 runs 17 residues. J was trimmed by 5 bases and V by 1 base; bases with no gene match: 10. CDR3 DNA sequence: TGTGCTAGTGGTTTGGCGGGGGACAGGGGTATGTGGGAGACCCAGTACTTC. Its protein product is CASGLAGDRGMWETQYF.

This rearrangement joins TRBV9 to TRBJ2-3, with 7 bases aligning to TRBD2. The ends lost 1 base at V and 0 bases at J; junction bases unmatched: 5. The CDR3 contains 16 residues. Germline CDR1 reads SGDLS; CDR2 reads YYNGEE. The CDR3 nucleotides are TGTGCCAGCAGCGTAACCGGGACTACTAGCACAGATACGCAGTATTTT. Translated, it gives CASSVTGTTSTDTQYF.

The V and J genes are TRBV10-1 and TRBJ2-2, with 7 bases matching TRBD2. From germline, CDR1 is WNHNN and CDR2 SYGVQD (reference sequence). V gave up 4 bases and J gave up 2 bases; unmatched junction bases: 4. This CDR3 comprises 15 residues. The CDR3 spells CASSGGGANTGELFF. The CDR3 nucleotides read TGCGCCAGCAGTGGGGGGGGAGCAAACACCGGGGAGCTGTTTTTT.

The chain combines TRBV19 with TRBJ2-7; 10 nucleotides agree with TRBD1. J was trimmed by 2 bases and V by 2 bases; bases with no gene match: 6. CDR1 and CDR2 (germline): LNHDA, SQIVND (reference sequence). This CDR3 has 16 amino acids. The CDR3 DNA reads as TGTGCCAGTAGTATATCCCGGACAGGGGGGACCTACGAGCAGTACTTC. This translates into CASSISRTGGTYEQYF.

CDR3: CASSLESVNTEAFF. CDR3 DNA: TGTGCCAGCAGCCTGGAGTCCGTTAACACTGAAGCTTTCTTT. The chain recombines TRBV7-9 with TRBJ1-1, with D unclear. Trimming pared 5 bases from V and 2 bases from J, leaving 12 bases between. The germline gives CDR1 SEHNR, CDR2 FQNEAQ (reference sequence). The CDR3 runs 14 residues.

The chain has TRBV30 and TRBJ1-5, with TRBD1 as a possible D gene (6 bases). CDR3 length equals 14 residues. V was cut by 0 bases and J by 7 bases, with 13 bases left in between. Germline CDR1 GTSNPN, CDR2 SVGIG (reference sequence). CDR3 sequence (DNA): TGTGCCTGGAGTGTACAGGGCCTGGGGCAGCCCCAGCATTTT. Protein product: CAWSVQGLGQPQHF.

V and J are TRBV3-1 (or the pseudogene TRBV3-2) and TRBJ2-3, with 8 bases that match TRBD2. This CDR3 has 16 amino acids. Trimming cost V 1 base and J 6 bases; bases outside gene matches: 9. Germline V gene lookup returns CDR1 LGHDT and CDR2 YNNKEL (reference sequence). CDR3: CASSQGGSGVSDTQYF. DNA of the CDR3: TGTGCCAGCAGCCAAGGGGGTAGCGGGGTTTCCGATACGCAGTATTTT.

This chain connects TRBV7-3 to TRBJ1-6; TRBD1 might be the D (5 bases). Trimming removed 2 bases from V and 2 bases from J, with 7 bases in between. From germline, CDR1 is SGHTA and CDR2 FQGTGA. The CDR3 runs 15 residues. CDR3 protein: CASSLRGTYNSPLHF. The DNA of the CDR3 is TGTGCCAGCAGCTTACGGGGGACCTATAATTCACCCCTCCACTTT.

The chain carries TRBV19 and TRBJ1-4; 9 bases line up with TRBD1. CDR1 LNHDA and CDR2 SQIVND come from the germline V gene (reference sequence). The V and J ends lost 7 bases and 6 bases, in that order; junction bases with no gene match: 9. This CDR3 comprises 15 residues. The CDR3 bases are TGTGCCAGTAAAAGTACAGGGGGCGTTTATGAAAAACTGTTTTTT. Amino acids: CASKSTGGVYEKLFF.

This rearrangement joins TRBV7-9 to TRBJ1-1; 8 bases agree with TRBD1. The CDR3 has 14 residues. Germline-derived CDR1 and CDR2 are SEHNR and FQNEAQ (reference sequence). Trimming at V came to 2 bases and at J to 3 bases, leaving 2 bases not matched to a gene. DNA of the CDR3: TGTGCCAGCAGCTTAACGACAGGGGACACTGAAGCTTTCTTT. Protein product: CASSLTTGDTEAFF. The full variable domain, its missing parts supplied by reference TRBV7-9 and TRBJ1-1, is DTGVSQNPRHKITKRGQNVTFRCDPISEHNRLYWYRQTLGQGPEFLTYFQNEAQLEKSRLLSDRFSAERPKGSFSTLEIQRTEQGDSAMYLCASSLTTGDTEAFFGQGTRLTVV.

The chain carries TRBV4-1 and TRBJ1-6; D is unresolved. This CDR3 contains 14 residues. Germline V gives CDR1 MGHRA, CDR2 YSYEKL. V was trimmed by 6 bases and J by 5 bases, leaving 11 bases between them. This CDR3 is CASSHTGNNSPLHF. CDR3 DNA: TGCGCCAGCAGTCATACCGGGAATAATTCACCCCTCCACTTT.

The chain couples TRBV2 to TRBJ1-5; D is unresolved. The CDR3 loop spans 13 amino acids. Germline assignment: CDR1 SNHLY and CDR2 FYNNEI. V was trimmed by 3 bases and J by 6 bases, leaving 9 bases between them. CDR3 protein: CASSEGEGQPQHF. CDR3 DNA: TGTGCCAGCAGTGAGGGAGAAGGTCAGCCCCAGCATTTT.

The chain joins TRBV6-1 to TRBJ1-5; D unresolved. Germline CDR1 and CDR2: MNHNS and SASEGT. This CDR3 has 15 amino acids. Trimming took off 1 base at V and 3 bases at J, with 10 bases between the two ends. CDR3 in amino acids: CASSEDRSYNQPQHF. In DNA, the CDR3 is TGTGCCAGCAGTGAAGACCGAAGCTACAATCAGCCCCAGCATTTT.

V gene TRBV6-2 or TRBV6-3 combines with J gene TRBJ2-3; 7 nucleotides align to TRBD2. Trimming removed 6 bases from V and 2 bases from J; junction bases left unmatched: 8. This CDR3 region has 15 residues. Germline-derived CDR1 and CDR2 are MNHEY and SVGEGT. CDR3 protein: CASSNPGGLTDTQYF. CDR3 bases: TGTGCCAGCAGCAACCCGGGGGGACTCACAGATACGCAGTATTTT.

The rearrangement joins TRBV19 to TRBJ1-5; maybe TRBD1 (5 bases). The V and J ends lost 3 bases and 7 bases respectively, with 16 bases between them. Looked up from germline, CDR1 is LNHDA and CDR2 is SQIVND (reference sequence). The CDR3 is made up of 15 amino acids. CDR3 region: CASSINSPTVQPQHF. DNA for the CDR3: TGTGCCAGTAGTATCAACAGTCCGACAGTCCAGCCCCAGCATTTT.

The chain recombines TRBV27 with TRBJ1-1; D remains unclear. Trimming left V 2 bases short and J 1 base short, with 5 bases between. The CDR3 runs 13 residues. Germline V CDR1 and CDR2: MNHEY, SMNVEV (reference sequence). The CDR3 bases are TGTGCCAGCAGTTTAGAACAGAACACTGAAGCTTTCTTT. As protein: CASSLEQNTEAFF.

The rearrangement joins TRBV5-1 to TRBJ2-7; 7 bases align to TRBD1. The CDR3 runs to 15 residues. Germline lookup yields CDR1 SGHRS and CDR2 YFSETQ. V dropped 4 bases and J dropped 6; count of bases not matched to a gene: 13. The CDR3 bases are TGCGCCAGCAGCCTGTCGATGTACAGGGGCGGCGAGCAGTACTTC. Amino acid sequence: CASSLSMYRGGEQYF.

The chain recombines TRBV7-6 with TRBJ2-3; the D gene is possibly TRBD2 (6 bases). Per germline, CDR1 SGHVS and CDR2 FNYEAQ. Deletions cut 1 base from V and 4 bases from J, with 9 bases between. This CDR3 spans 14 amino acids. CDR3 sequence (DNA): TGTGCCAGCAGCTTAGACGGGGGTCCAGATACGCAGTATTTT. It translates to CASSLDGGPDTQYF.

This chain uses TRBV6-6 with TRBJ1-2, with TRBD1 matching 9 bases. This CDR3 has 14 residues. After removal of 5 bases from V and 8 bases from J, the junction contained 9 bases not matched to a gene. Germline CDR1 and CDR2: MNHNY and SVGAGI (reference sequence). CDR3 loop: CASSTQGALTGYTF. The CDR3 nucleotides are TGTGCCAGCAGTACACAGGGGGCGCTTACAGGCTACACCTTC.

The CDR3 loop reads CASSSRGGGNQPQHF. CDR3 nucleotide sequence: TGTGCCAGCAGCTCACGGGGAGGAGGCAATCAGCCCCAGCATTTT. The chain links TRBV3-1 (or the pseudogene TRBV3-2) to TRBJ1-5; no clear D gene. This CDR3 comprises 15 residues. V shed 5 bases and J shed 2 bases, with 13 bases lying between them. The V gene's germline CDR1 is LGHDT and CDR2 YNNKEL (reference sequence).

The CDR3, as DNA: TGTGCCAGCAGCGTAGCTAGTCAAGGTAGCGGATACAATGAGCAGTTCTTC. Protein sequence: CASSVASQGSGYNEQFF. This chain joins TRBV9 and TRBJ2-1, with D possibly matching TRBD2 (6 bases). Looked up from germline, CDR1 is SGDLS and CDR2 is YYNGEE. Trimming removed 0 bases at V and 4 bases at J, with 17 bases between. This CDR3 comprises 17 residues.

The chain uses TRBV5-6 and TRBJ2-5; tentatively, D is TRBD1 (6 bases). Trimming cost V 3 bases and J 4 bases, with 13 bases left between them. The germline gives CDR1 SGHDT, CDR2 YYEEEE. The CDR3 has 14 amino acids. In DNA, the CDR3 is TGTGCCAGCAGCTGGAGTTGGGGGCGAGAGACCCAGTACTTC. As protein: CASSWSWGRETQYF.